Below, one T cell receptor (beta chain) is given with its context. Here immunoSEQ multiplex PCR was the method, and the copy in TCRdb shows in-frame clones only, minus some. The table shows about 83,000 clones, with 91% occurring only once. This sample was taken from a study of T cell changes during pregnancy in multiple sclerosis. The CDR3 is made up of 15 amino acids. Germline assignment: CDR1 SGHVS and CDR2 FNYEAQ. V shed 1 base and J shed 0 bases, with 7 bases lying between them. This sequence originates from a female donor in good health, serving as a control in a pregnancy study. Some clones in this sample may be carry-over from other donors' samples. The sample consisted of PBMCs, taken in the first trimester of pregnancy. V gene TRBV7-6 combines with J gene TRBJ1-3, with D hard to call. The CDR3: CASSLGGVSGNTIYF. The CDR3 coding sequence is TGTGCCAGCAGCTTAGGCGGAGTCTCTGGAAACACCATATATTTT.